A single sample is the source of the 29 T cell receptor beta chains below, sequenced in a study of blood T cells in healthy people across ages. A second PCR of roughly 7 to 11 cycles used a sample-barcoded 5' primer and a J-beta primer mix. TCRdb analysed the 5' RACE reads with MiXCR anew, one entry per CDR3 protein. The sample includes roughly 800,000 distinct CDR3 sequences, 58% of them seen just once. The sequenced sample consisted of blood. Receptors were obtained from a young man in good health.

This sequence joins TRBV11-1 and TRBJ2-7, with D possibly being TRBD1 (6 bases). The J call may be mistaken, given a closer DNA end match to TRBJ2-5. Germline V gene data show CDR1 as SGHAT and CDR2 as FQDESV (reference sequence). This CDR3 has 13 amino acids. Written as DNA, the CDR3 is TGTGCCAGCAGCTCAAACAGGGTCGAGACCCAGTACTTC. Translated: CASSSNRVETQYF.

V and J are TRBV12-3 or TRBV12-4 and TRBJ2-1; a possible D gene is TRBD1 (6 bases). V was trimmed by 5 bases and J by 0 bases, leaving 14 bases between them. This CDR3 has 16 residues. CDR3 sequence reads: CASSTYRASSYNEQFF. The CDR3 DNA reads as TGTGCCAGCAGTACCTACAGGGCGAGCTCCTACAATGAGCAGTTCTTC.

The chain combines TRBV7-2 with TRBJ2-4; a possible D gene is TRBD2 (7 bases). CDR3 length equals 14 residues. V lost 0 bases and J lost 14, with 17 bases in between. Germline values: CDR1 SGHTA, CDR2 FQGNSA. Here the CDR3 DNA reads TGTGCCAGCAGCTTAGCTGAAAGCGGGACACAAAAGTACTTC. Amino acid sequence: CASSLAESGTQKYF.

This clonotype was counted a single time. Compared with germline, one end of the junction differs, possibly owing to a read error. This chain joins TRBV6-2 or TRBV6-3 and TRBJ1-1, with D unclear. CDR1 MNHEY and CDR2 SVGEGT come from the germline V gene. CDR3 length equals 15 residues. CDR3 sequence reads: CASSYIRTMNTKAFF. Written as DNA, the CDR3 is TGTGCCAGCAGTTACATTCGGACGATGAACACTAAAGCTTTCTTT.

This clonotype came up once. This rearrangement joins TRBV5-1 to TRBJ2-4; unclear D gene. The J call may be wrong; the DNA end is better matched by TRBJ2-5. CDR3 size: 14 residues. CDR1 and CDR2 from the germline V gene are SGHRS and YFSETQ. The CDR3 reads CASSLAQTQETQYF. The CDR3 DNA reads TGCGCCAGCAGCTTGGCTCAAACCCAAGAGACCCAGTACTTC.

V and J are TRBV29-1 and TRBJ1-2, with D maybe TRBD1 (5 bases). Germline loops: CDR1 SQVTM, CDR2 ANQGSEA. The V end lost 4 bases, the J end lost 7 bases, and 16 bases lay between the germline ends. This CDR3 contains 13 residues. CDR3 amino acids: CSVGDTPTVGYTF. Written as DNA, the CDR3 is TGCAGCGTTGGTGACACCCCGACAGTTGGCTACACCTTC.

The chain is built from TRBV6-6 and TRBJ2-7, with D possibly being TRBD1 (6 bases). This CDR3 region has 14 residues. From germline, CDR1 is MNHNY and CDR2 SVGAGI (reference sequence). Trimming took 6 bases from V and 4 from J, leaving 16 bases between them. This CDR3 is CASSGNRARYEQYF. The DNA for the CDR3 is TGTGCCAGCAGCGGTAACAGGGCGCGATACGAGCAGTACTTC.

The rearrangement links TRBV20-1 to TRBJ2-1, with TRBD2 as a possible D gene (5 bases). This CDR3 region has 16 residues. V was trimmed by 1 base and J by 3 bases, leaving 16 bases between them. Looked up from germline, CDR1 is DFQATT and CDR2 is SNEGSKA (reference sequence). CDR3 bases: TGCAGTGCTAGAGGCCCCGGAGGCCGTAGCTACAATGAGCAGTTCTTC. Amino acid sequence: CSARGPGGRSYNEQFF.

The V and J genes are TRBV20-1 and TRBJ1-1, with TRBD1 matching over 9 bases. From germline, CDR1 is DFQATT and CDR2 SNEGSKA (reference sequence). After removal of 3 bases from V and 7 bases from J, the junction contained 3 bases not matched to a gene. The CDR3 is made up of 12 amino acids. CDR3 protein: CSARGQGLEAFF. The DNA for the CDR3 is TGCAGTGCTAGGGGACAGGGTCTTGAAGCTTTCTTT.

The chain is built from TRBV20-1 and TRBJ2-7, with D uncertain. The CDR3 is 14 residues long. Germline V gene data show CDR1 as DFQATT and CDR2 as SNEGSKA (reference sequence). V shed 6 bases and J shed 7 bases, with 22 bases lying between them. The chain's CDR3 is CSARASDYYNEQYF. The CDR3 nucleotides read TGCAGTGCCCGGGCGTCTGATTATTACAATGAGCAGTACTTC.

This clonotype was detected once. A clone one base away is much larger, so this may be a read error. The chain has TRBV6-5 and TRBJ2-1; a weak D match, TRBD2 (5 bases). CDR1 and CDR2 from the germline V gene are MNHEY and SVGAGI. This CDR3 region has 14 residues. V was shortened by 6 bases and J by 6 bases, with 15 bases between the two germline ends. Here the CDR3 DNA reads TGTGCCAGCAGGAGAAATAGCGTCCTCAATGAGCAGTTCTTC. This gives the protein CASRRNSVLNEQFF.

The V gene is TRBV18, the J gene TRBJ2-5; 8 positions agree with TRBD2. The CDR3 is made up of 14 amino acids. Germline V gene data show CDR1 as KGHSH and CDR2 as LQKENI. V trimming: 8 bases; J trimming: 4 bases; junction bases outside the gene matches: 9. The DNA of the CDR3 is TGTGCCAGCCACCAGCGGGAGAGGGGAGAGACCCAGTACTTC. Its translation is CASHQRERGETQYF.

The chain carries TRBV9 and TRBJ1-2; a weak D match, TRBD1 (6 bases). With 0 bases removed from V and 7 bases from J, the gap between germline ends came to 13 bases. The CDR3 consists of 14 residues. CDR1 is SGDLS and CDR2 is YYNGEE in the germline V gene. CDR3 in amino acids: CASSVESGVSGYTF. In DNA form, the CDR3 reads TGTGCCAGCAGCGTAGAGTCAGGGGTATCTGGCTACACCTTC. The full variable domain, rest sourced from reference TRBV9 and TRBJ1-2, is DSGVTQTPKHLITATGQRVTLRCSPRSGDLSVYWYQQSLDQGLQFLIQYYNGEERAKGNILERFSAQQFPDLHSELNLSSLELGDSALYFCASSVESGVSGYTFGSGTRLTVV.

This chain joins TRBV25-1 and TRBJ2-3; perhaps TRBD1 as D (5 bases). Trimming removed 7 bases at V and 2 bases at J, with 10 bases between. This CDR3 has 13 amino acids. CDR1 and CDR2 (germline): MGHDK, SYGVNS. CDR3 loop: CASTHRITDTQYF. Written as DNA, the CDR3 is TGTGCCAGCACTCACAGGATCACAGATACGCAGTATTTT.

There are a few counts of this clonotype. The J gene is TRBJ1-2, the V gene TRBV6-2 or TRBV6-3; D might be TRBD1 (5 bases). Trimming removed 3 bases at V and 4 bases at J, with 18 bases between. The CDR3 is 16 residues long. Germline-derived CDR1 and CDR2 are MNHEY and SVGEGT. DNA for the CDR3: TGTGCCAGCAGTTATTACCGGGACGCAACTTTCTATGGCTACACCTTC. Translating it yields CASSYYRDATFYGYTF.

This chain uses TRBV12-3 or TRBV12-4 with TRBJ1-2; D unresolved. V was pared by 3 bases and J by 7 bases, with 9 bases between. The CDR3 has 12 residues. The CDR3 bases are TGTGCCAGCAGTTTCAGTCCGGGTGGCTACACCTTC. This encodes CASSFSPGGYTF.

In this sample, this clonotype turned up a few times. V and J are TRBV25-1 and TRBJ1-4, with 8 bases aligning to TRBD1. CDR3 length: 15 residues. The germline CDR1 and CDR2 sequences are MGHDK and SYGVNS. The V and J ends lost 6 bases and 6 bases, in that order; junction bases with no gene match: 9. CDR3 in DNA: TGTGCCAGCAGGCCTTCGGGACAGGACTATGAAAAACTGTTTTTT. This gives the protein CASRPSGQDYEKLFF.

The chain has TRBV6-5 and TRBJ2-1; no definite D call. The CDR3 sequence is 12 residues long. Trimming left V 5 bases short and J 7 bases short, with 9 bases between. Germline CDR1 reads MNHEY; CDR2 reads SVGAGI. CDR3 loop: CASSNYPNEQFF. DNA of the CDR3: TGTGCCAGCAGTAACTACCCTAATGAGCAGTTCTTC.

The chain carries TRBV7-2 and TRBJ2-5, with D possibly TRBD1 on 7 matching bases. Germline V gives CDR1 SGHTA, CDR2 FQGNSA. The CDR3 loop spans 14 amino acids. The ends were cut back, 3 bases at V and 4 bases at J, with 12 bases in the middle. In DNA form, the CDR3 reads TGTGCCAGCAGCTTTCAGGGGGGAGGAGAGACCCAGTACTTC. Translated, it gives CASSFQGGGETQYF.

This clonotype was seen a handful of times. The rearrangement joins TRBV9 to TRBJ2-5; D assignment may be TRBD1 or TRBD2 (5 bases each). The CDR3 loop spans 15 amino acids. Trimming shortened V by 0 bases and J by 5 bases, and 14 bases separated the two germline ends. CDR1 is SGDLS, CDR2 YYNGEE, per germline. CDR3 region: CASSVGRGTRETQYF. CDR3 DNA sequence: TGTGCCAGCAGCGTAGGTCGGGGCACCAGGGAGACCCAGTACTTC.

This chain uses TRBV27 with TRBJ2-3; 7 bases line up with TRBD1. Trimming removed 6 bases from V and 3 bases from J; junction bases left unmatched: 12. The CDR3 is 16 residues long. Per germline, CDR1 MNHEY and CDR2 SMNVEV (reference sequence). The CDR3 DNA is TGTGCCAGCAGCTCAAATCAACAGGGGATTACAGATACGCAGTATTTT. It translates to CASSSNQQGITDTQYF.

CDR3 loop: CASSPRGLAEYEQYF. The CDR3 bases are TGTGCCAGCAGCCCCCGGGGACTAGCGGAGTACGAGCAGTACTTC. The chain recombines TRBV28 with TRBJ2-7, with 11 positions matching TRBD2. V lost 6 bases to trimming and J lost 4 bases; unmatched junction nucleotides: 8. CDR1 MDHEN and CDR2 SYDVKM come from the germline V gene. The CDR3 contains 15 residues.

There are a few counts of this clonotype. The chain links TRBV10-2 to TRBJ1-2; perhaps TRBD1 as D (5 bases). CDR3 length: 12 residues. Trimming took 8 bases from V and 7 from J, leaving 14 bases between them. The germline V gene has CDR1 WSHSY and CDR2 SAAADI. CDR3 sequence: CASGRDLRGYTF. CDR3 sequence (DNA): TGCGCCAGCGGCAGGGACCTGCGTGGCTACACCTTC.

The chain carries TRBV5-1 and TRBJ1-4; D might be TRBD1 (5 bases). CDR1 SGHRS and CDR2 YFSETQ come from the germline V gene. The CDR3 length is 15 residues. With 7 bases removed from V and 5 bases from J, the gap between germline ends came to 18 bases. CDR3 sequence: CASSGRDGKNEKLFF. The CDR3 region has the DNA TGCGCCAGCTCGGGGCGGGACGGAAAAAATGAAAAACTGTTTTTT.

The V and J genes are TRBV25-1 and TRBJ2-7, with 8 positions matching TRBD1. The CDR3 sequence is 16 residues long. Germline V gene lookup returns CDR1 MGHDK and CDR2 SYGVNS. V shed 4 bases and J 5 bases; nucleotides not matched to a gene: 13. CDR3 region: CASSALSTGESHEQYF. In DNA form, the CDR3 reads TGTGCCAGCAGTGCCCTCTCGACAGGGGAGTCCCACGAGCAGTACTTC.

This clonotype came up a few times. Its ends do not fully match the called genes, so a read error is possible. The chain employs TRBV4-2 and TRBJ2-7, with D possibly being TRBD1 (6 bases). The CDR3 is 11 residues long. Germline V gene data show CDR1 as LGHNA and CDR2 as YNFKEQ. The CDR3 reads CASRHGQRQYF. The CDR3, as DNA: TGTGCCAGCCGCCACGGACAGAGACAGTACTTC.

The V gene is TRBV7-2, the J gene TRBJ1-1, with D uncertain. The CDR3 consists of 14 residues. Trimming left V 0 bases short and J 8 bases short, with 13 bases between. Germline CDR1 reads SGHTA; CDR2 reads FQGNSA. CDR3: CASSLAVWGKEAFF. CDR3 DNA: TGTGCCAGCAGCTTAGCCGTCTGGGGAAAGGAAGCTTTCTTT.

In this sample, this clonotype turned up once. The gene calls are TRBV5-1 and TRBJ2-1; 10 nucleotides line up with TRBD2. Germline V gives CDR1 SGHRS, CDR2 YFSETQ. The CDR3 contains 14 residues. V lost 4 bases to trimming and J lost 8 bases; unmatched junction nucleotides: 6. CDR3 sequence reads: CASSAGTSAHEQFF. CDR3 DNA sequence: TGCGCCAGCAGCGCCGGGACTAGCGCCCATGAGCAGTTCTTC.

This clonotype occurred a few times. The CDR3 here is CASSGSGDTQYF. The CDR3 nucleotides read TGTGCCAGCAGCGGTAGCGGAGATACGCAGTATTTT. V is TRBV7-2 and J is TRBJ2-3, with TRBD2 as a possible D gene (6 bases). Germline V gene sequence: CDR1 SGHTA, CDR2 FQGNSA. There are 12 residues in the CDR3. V lost 5 bases to trimming and J lost 5 bases, with 8 bases between them.